What follows describes a single TCR beta chain. What it recognizes is unknown. The junction shows a germline mismatch at one end, possibly a read error. PCR amplification relied on 60 Vbeta primers (plus 13 Jbeta primers). Data came from immunoSEQ multiplex PCR; TCRdb stores just in-frame clones and leaves some out. Of approximately 150,000 clones listed, around 75% are singletons. From germline, CDR1 is MNHNS and CDR2 SASEGT. The CDR3 contains 12 residues. The entry originates in a study of cytomegalovirus exposure and HLA in healthy donors. Study findings and constraints: Whilst most TCR sequences proved rare, a subset of public TCRs occurred across many donors. A likely sequencing artifact accounted for one observed cluster of highly shared sequence variants. A later analysis reported that several of the most significant clusters appeared to be linked to common viral pathogens, among them Epstein-Barr virus. Relative to the approximately 700-donor mean, N-insertions were reportedly fewer in an Asian-associated ancestry cluster in a later analysis.

V and J are TRBV6-1 and TRBJ2-5; D gene ambiguous. Sequenced input: PBMCs. This receptor was obtained from a woman aged 40 to 50 in good health and CMV-seronegative. The CDR3 here is CASSQALETQYF. DNA for the CDR3: TGTGCCAGCAGTCAAGCCCTGGAGACCCAGTACTTC.